Detailed here is one T cell receptor (beta chain). The participants were between about 18 and 90 years old and came from about two dozen US areas. Clinical history reported by participants formed the basis on which cohorts were assigned. The data were taken from a study of blood T cell repertoires in COVID-19. Whole-study context: Specimens from acute and convalescent COVID-19 originated in the United States, Italy and Spain.

Trimming took 4 bases from V and 10 from J, leaving 14 bases between them. Germline-derived CDR1 and CDR2 are MNHEY and SMNVEV (reference sequence). The CDR3 is 14 amino acids. Here immunoSEQ multiplex PCR was the method, and the copy in TCRdb shows in-frame clones only, minus some. This table has approximately 440,000 clones, approximately 86% appearing once. V and J are TRBV27 and TRBJ1-6, with a weak D call TRBD1 (6 bases). This sequence originates from a woman aged 18-29 years who had recovered from COVID-19. Material for sequencing was PBMCs or T cells enriched from blood (not recorded which). The CDR3 DNA is TGTGCCAGCAGTTCCCCGACAGGCTCATCACCCCTCCACTTT. Residues: CASSSPTGSSPLHF.